This TCR beta chain was captured by sequencing in a study of T-cell memory formation after mild COVID-19. Study observations and caveats: There was a balanced CD4/CD8 profile in clones contracting day 15 to 85, and later expanders leaned CD4+.

Of note for this clonotype: The target antigen is unknown.

Using its own MiXCR run on the 5' RACE reads, TCRdb lists one record per CDR3 protein. The sample carries fewer than 450,000 distinct CDR3 sequences, approximately 25% recorded once. The receptor was derived from an adult woman who had mild COVID-19 (a few samples of this study predate the infection). Cell type and time point are not known. Input material: PBMCs or a T cell subset sorted from them (not recorded which).

CDR3 coding DNA: TGTGCCAGCACACCAAGATCTGGGGCCAACGTCCTGACTTTC. Its protein is CASTPRSGANVLTF. This rearrangement joins TRBV9 to TRBJ2-6; D remains unclear. The V and J ends lost 6 bases and 1 base respectively, with 8 bases between them. Per the germline V gene, CDR1 is SGDLS and CDR2 is YYNGEE. The CDR3 has 14 residues.